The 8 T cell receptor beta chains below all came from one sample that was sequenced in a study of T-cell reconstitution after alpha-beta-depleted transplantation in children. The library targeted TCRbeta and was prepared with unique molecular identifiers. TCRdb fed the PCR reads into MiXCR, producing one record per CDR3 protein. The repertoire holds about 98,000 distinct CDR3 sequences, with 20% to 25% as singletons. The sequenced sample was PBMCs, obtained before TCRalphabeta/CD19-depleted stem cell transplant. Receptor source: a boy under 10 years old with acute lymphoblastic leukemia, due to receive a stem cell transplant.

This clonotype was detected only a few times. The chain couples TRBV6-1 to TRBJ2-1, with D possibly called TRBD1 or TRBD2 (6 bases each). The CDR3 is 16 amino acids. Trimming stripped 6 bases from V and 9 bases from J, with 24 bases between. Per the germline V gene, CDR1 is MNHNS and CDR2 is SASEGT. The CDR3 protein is CASSDPRRSGGGEQFF. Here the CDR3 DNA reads TGTGCCAGCAGCGACCCTAGACGGAGCGGAGGGGGTGAGCAGTTCTTC.

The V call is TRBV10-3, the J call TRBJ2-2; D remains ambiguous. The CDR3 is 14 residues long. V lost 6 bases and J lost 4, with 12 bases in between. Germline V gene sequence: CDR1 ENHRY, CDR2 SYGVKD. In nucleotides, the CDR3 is TGTGCCATCAGCGAAGGTTCGGTCACCGGGGAGCTGTTTTTT. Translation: CAISEGSVTGELFF.

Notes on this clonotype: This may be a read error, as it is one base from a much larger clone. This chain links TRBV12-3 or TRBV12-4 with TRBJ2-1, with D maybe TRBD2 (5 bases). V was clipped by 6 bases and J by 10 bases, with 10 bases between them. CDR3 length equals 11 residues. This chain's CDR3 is CASSMWEEQFF. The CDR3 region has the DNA TGTGCCAGCAGCATGTGGGAGGAGCAGTTCTTC.

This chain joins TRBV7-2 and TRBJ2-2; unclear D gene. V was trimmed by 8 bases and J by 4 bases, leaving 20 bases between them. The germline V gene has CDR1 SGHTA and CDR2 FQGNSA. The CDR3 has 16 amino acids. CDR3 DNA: TGTGCCAGCTCCTCGAGAAGTGGGCAGCTCACCGGGGAGCTGTTTTTT. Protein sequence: CASSSRSGQLTGELFF.

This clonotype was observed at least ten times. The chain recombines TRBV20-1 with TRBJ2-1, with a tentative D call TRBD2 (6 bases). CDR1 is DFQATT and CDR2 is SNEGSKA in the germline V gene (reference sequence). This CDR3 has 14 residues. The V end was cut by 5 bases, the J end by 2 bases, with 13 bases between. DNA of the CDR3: TGCAGTGCTCCCGCTGGGGGGACCTACAATGAGCAGTTCTTC. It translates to CSAPAGGTYNEQFF.

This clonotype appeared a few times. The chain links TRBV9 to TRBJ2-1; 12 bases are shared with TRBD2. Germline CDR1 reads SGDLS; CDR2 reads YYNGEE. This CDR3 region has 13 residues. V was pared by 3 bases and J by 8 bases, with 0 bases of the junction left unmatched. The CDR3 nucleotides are TGTGCCAGCAGCGGACTAGCGGGAGATGAGCAGTTCTTC. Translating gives CASSGLAGDEQFF.

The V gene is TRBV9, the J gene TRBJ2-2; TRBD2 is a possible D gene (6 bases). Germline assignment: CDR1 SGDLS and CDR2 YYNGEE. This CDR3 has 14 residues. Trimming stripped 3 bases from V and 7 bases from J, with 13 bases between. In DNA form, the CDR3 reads TGTGCCAGCAGCGCGGGACTGACCGACGGGGAGCTGTTTTTT. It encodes CASSAGLTDGELFF. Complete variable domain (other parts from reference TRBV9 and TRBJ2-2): DSGVTQTPKHLITATGQRVTLRCSPRSGDLSVYWYQQSLDQGLQFLIQYYNGEERAKGNILERFSAQQFPDLHSELNLSSLELGDSALYFCASSAGLTDGELFFGEGSRLTVL.

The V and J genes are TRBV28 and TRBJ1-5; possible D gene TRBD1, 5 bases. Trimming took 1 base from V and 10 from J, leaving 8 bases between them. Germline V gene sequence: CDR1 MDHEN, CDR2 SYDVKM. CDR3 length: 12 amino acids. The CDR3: CASSLLRGPQHF. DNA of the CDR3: TGTGCCAGCAGTTTATTGAGGGGCCCCCAGCATTTT.